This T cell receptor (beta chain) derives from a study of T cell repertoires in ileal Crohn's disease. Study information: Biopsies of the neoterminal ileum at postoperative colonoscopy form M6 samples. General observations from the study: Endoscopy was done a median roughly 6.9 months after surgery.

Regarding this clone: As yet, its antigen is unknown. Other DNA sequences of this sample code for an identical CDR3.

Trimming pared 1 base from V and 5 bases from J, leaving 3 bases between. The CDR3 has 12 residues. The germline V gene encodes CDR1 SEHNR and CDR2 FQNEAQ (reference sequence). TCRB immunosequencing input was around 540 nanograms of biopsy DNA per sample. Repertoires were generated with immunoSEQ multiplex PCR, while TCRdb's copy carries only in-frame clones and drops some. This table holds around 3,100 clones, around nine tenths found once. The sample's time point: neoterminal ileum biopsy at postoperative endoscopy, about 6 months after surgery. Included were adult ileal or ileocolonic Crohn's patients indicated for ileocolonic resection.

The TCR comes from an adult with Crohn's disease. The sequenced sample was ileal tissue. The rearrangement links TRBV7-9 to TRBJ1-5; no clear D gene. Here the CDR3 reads CASSLGDQPQHF. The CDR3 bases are TGTGCCAGCAGCTTAGGGGATCAGCCCCAGCATTTT.